The clone carrying this TCR beta chain occurred a few times. Its antigen is unknown. The data belong to a study of cytomegalovirus exposure and HLA in healthy donors. Broader study findings: Generally TCR sequences proved uncommon, though certain public TCRs appeared in numerous donors. The CMV antigen specificity of a few CMV-associated chains was confirmed through in vitro analysis. A later analysis, which compared TCR beta chains of equal frequency, found the HLA-associated ones more clonally expanded.

Amplification used 60 Vbeta primers and 13 Jbeta primers. Generated by immunoSEQ multiplex PCR, the TCRdb table keeps only in-frame clones and is missing some. Among over 150,000 clones listed, approximately 79% were seen once. Healthy people donating bone marrow made up the donors. Germline V lookup: CDR1 SGHVS, CDR2 FQNEAQ. V lost 3 bases and J 2 bases, leaving 23 bases between the germline ends. CDR3 length: 18 residues. This clonotype originated in a girl aged 10-17 years in good health and CMV-seropositive. Sequenced: PBMCs. The chain combines TRBV7-8 with TRBJ2-7, with D uncertain. The CDR3 spells CASSLKSAAAYPTYEQYF. For the CDR3, the DNA is TGTGCCAGCAGCTTGAAGTCCGCGGCAGCCTATCCCACCTACGAGCAGTACTTC.